This T cell receptor (beta chain) derives from a study of blood T cell repertoires in COVID-19 (dated by TCRdb to the early 2020s). Study-level background: Samples from collaborators originated in the United States, Italy and Spain and spanned both the acute and convalescent phases of COVID-19. Deeply sampled blood TCRbeta repertoires from subjects exposed to, actively infected with, or recovered from COVID-19 were included in the dataset. The repertoires were released in a freely available public database meant as a resource for research on the immune response to SARS-CoV-2. The samples were drawn from the first 160 participants of the ongoing ImmuneRACE study and from more than 1,000 subjects provided by 6 global collaborators. Where HLA class I and class II types were available, the types were taken from metadata supplied by the sample provider, not from assay-based typing. The prospective study material was composed of cDNA or gDNA derived from T cells, B-cell-depleted T cells, or PBMCs. The sample metadata nearly always contained a de-identified subject ID, COVID-19 status, age in years and sex.

The collaborating institutions used their own protocols to collect whole blood in K2EDTA tubes. For TCRbeta analysis, collaborator samples were shipped as frozen whole blood, as isolated PBMCs, or as DNA extracted from either sample type. TCRbeta CDR3 regions were amplified from genomic DNA using the immunoSEQ Assay, a bias-controlled multiplex PCR. On the study's bioinformatics: The number of nucleated cells in each sample was estimated by amplification of reference gene primers within the assay. Sequence reads were collapsed and filtered to measure the absolute abundance of every unique TCRbeta CDR3 rearrangement. For each sample, productive Simpson clonality was calculated by taking the square root of Simpson's diversity index across productive rearrangements. In TCRdb, the immuneACCESS table is reduced to in-frame sequences with V and J assigned. These tables do not hold every clone; where another copy was compared, an unresolved V gene accounts for under half, and the others remain unexplained. V, J and clone size are those of that table, while D and trimming were read from the DNA. The sample includes about 180,000 clones, with about 86% observed a single time. Together, the top ten hold 20% to 25% of the sample.

Note on this clone: Its target antigen remains unknown. There are no base qualities to consult, and no much larger clone falls within one base.

CDR1 and CDR2 are read off the germline V gene as SQVTM and ANQGSEA. Including the terminal cysteine and phenylalanine, the CDR3 comprises 12 residues. Of the read, only the CDR3 DNA is kept; its 36 bases are in frame from base 1. Germline trimming amounts to 6 bases on V and 13 bases on J, with 10 as the count of junction bases outside the gene matches. Findings and caveats that apply to the study as a whole: How much clinical and demographic metadata was included differed by source and by participant, and the metadata was provided uncurated.

Sequenced input: peripheral blood. This sequence uses TRBV29-1 and TRBJ2-1; the junction holds 9 bases that match TRBD2. The source is a man between 70 and 80 years old with active or convalescent COVID-19. The CDR3 region reads CSVFRAGGPQFF. The DNA is as follows: TGCAGCGTGTTTAGGGCGGGAGGGCCTCAGTTCTTC.